There are many counts of the clone carrying this T cell receptor (beta chain). No antigen is known for it. This CDR3 is built from 11 residues. Germline lookup yields CDR1 SGHTA and CDR2 FQGNSA. Trimming pared 6 bases from V and 2 bases from J, leaving 3 bases between. TCRdb recomputed calls from the reads with MiXCR, one row per CDR3 protein. The repertoire holds 160,000 or so distinct CDR3 sequences, with around 22% as singletons. The data belong to a study of T cell repertoires in cytomegalovirus infection. Study summary: From public TCR beta signatures came an indication of both CMV infection and matching HLA type. Points from the study as a whole: HLA-C-restricted TCR beta clonotypes specific for CMV led the ex vivo response.

This chain uses TRBV7-2 with TRBJ2-3; D gene unclear. The sample was PBMCs. The clonotype comes from a human donor in good health (CMV status not recorded). Some clones in this sample may be carry-over from other donors' samples. CDR3 protein: CASSYTDTQYF. CDR3 bases: TGTGCCAGCAGTTACACAGATACGCAGTATTTT.